This T cell receptor beta chain originates from a study of blood T cell repertoires in COVID-19. Study overall: From the United States, Italy and Spain came samples of acute and convalescent COVID-19. PBMCs, B-cell-depleted T cells, or T cells were the source of the cDNA or gDNA that made up the material.

This CDR3 has 10 residues. Per germline, CDR1 MDHEN and CDR2 SYDVKM. Trimming took 10 bases from V and 10 from J, leaving 13 bases between them. Clones were read by immunoSEQ multiplex PCR, and TCRdb kept only the in-frame ones, dropping some. This table holds 400,000 to 450,000 clones, approximately 88% found once. J is TRBJ1-1 and V is TRBV28, with a possible D match to TRBD1 (6 bases). What was sequenced was peripheral blood. This sequence originates from a woman aged 45-65 years with COVID-19, enrolled during active disease. This CDR3 is CATRQELAFF. The CDR3 DNA reads TGTGCCACTCGACAGGAGCTAGCTTTCTTT. The full variable domain, completed using reference TRBV28 and TRBJ1-1, is DVKVTQSSRYLVKRTGEKVFLECVQDMDHENMFWYRQDPGLGLRLIYFSYDVKMKEKGDIPEGYSVSREKKERFSLILESASTNQTSMYLCATRQELAFFGQGTRLTVV.